This passage covers 11 T cell receptor beta chains from one sample sequenced in a study of T cell repertoires in cytomegalovirus infection (dated by TCRdb to between 2019 and 2020). For these receptors, no antigen is known. The sample's treatment or condition label, decoded: in vitro stimulation with specific CMV peptide epitopes to enrich CMV-specific T cells. The sequencer listed for this sample is Illumina HiSeq 1500. Using fastp at Q25 and MiXCR, TCRdb reprocessed the public reads and kept productive beta chains. Every CDR3 protein is listed once, alongside the most common genes and DNA of its rows. Present in this sample are hundreds of thousands of distinct CDR3 sequences, roughly 30% of which were seen just once. 15% to 20% of the sample is in the top ten clones. The starting material was cultured PBMCs, obtained from culture after CMV antigen stimulation. These TCRs come from a human donor in good health (CMV status not recorded). Some clones in this sample may be carry-over from other donors' samples.

This clonotype has a handful of counts. V and J are TRBV20-1 and TRBJ2-1; 9 bases map to TRBD2. Germline V CDR1 and CDR2: DFQATT, SNEGSKA (reference sequence). The CDR3 length is 14 residues. As DNA, the CDR3 is TGCACCCTAGCCAAGGCTAGCGGGGACAATGAGCAGTTCTTC. Its translation is CTLAKASGDNEQFF.

This clonotype came up a few times. This sequence joins TRBV7-6 and TRBJ2-5; D is uncertain. Germline CDR1 reads SGHVS; CDR2 reads FNYEAQ. This CDR3 region has 11 residues. Trimming removed 5 bases at V and 13 bases at J, with 14 bases between. DNA for the CDR3: TGTGCCAGCAGCGTTACAGAGGAAAGGTACTTC. This codes for CASSVTEERYF.

The chain uses TRBV15 and TRBJ1-1, with D hard to call. CDR1 and CDR2 from the germline V gene are LNHNV and YYDKDF (reference sequence). Trimming stripped 0 bases from V and 6 bases from J, with 11 bases between. The length of the CDR3 is 14 residues. As DNA, the CDR3 is TGTGCCACCAGCAGAGATAAAACAAGCTCTGAAGCTTTCTTT. Its protein is CATSRDKTSSEAFF.

V gene TRBV27 combines with J gene TRBJ2-3; no reliable D call. V was shortened by 7 bases and J by 1 base, with 3 bases between the two germline ends. Germline V lookup: CDR1 MNHEY, CDR2 SMNVEV (reference sequence). The CDR3 spans 11 residues. The CDR3 region has the DNA TGTGCCAGCACCGGCACAGATACGCAGTATTTT. As protein: CASTGTDTQYF.

This clonotype was found a few times. The chain carries TRBV7-6 and TRBJ2-7, with a weak D call TRBD2 (5 bases). CDR3 length equals 14 residues. Germline values: CDR1 SGHVS, CDR2 FNYEAQ. Trimming took 5 bases from V and 2 from J, leaving 13 bases between them. CDR3 sequence (DNA): TGTGCCAGCAGCCGGAAGGACTGGGCCTACGAGCAGTACTTC. It encodes CASSRKDWAYEQYF.

The chain combines TRBV19 with TRBJ2-7, with 10 positions matching TRBD1. The germline V gene has CDR1 LNHDA and CDR2 SQIVND (reference sequence). V gave up 1 base and J gave up 3 bases; unmatched junction bases: 6. The CDR3 loop spans 16 amino acids. CDR3 sequence: CASSIARDRGDYEQYF. CDR3 DNA: TGTGCCAGTAGTATAGCCCGGGACAGGGGCGACTACGAGCAGTACTTC.

This clonotype appeared many times. The chain recombines TRBV7-8 with TRBJ2-6; D ambiguous. Per the germline V gene, CDR1 is SGHVS and CDR2 is FQNEAQ. The CDR3 consists of 16 residues. Between the trimmed V and J ends, which lost 4 bases and 2 bases, there was a span of 12 bases. CDR3 in DNA: TGTGCCAGCAGCTCCCTGTTAGGTCCTGGGGCCAACGTCCTGACTTTC. It specifies CASSSLLGPGANVLTF.

Of note for this clonotype: An end of the junction does not agree with germline; a read error may underlie this. The J gene is TRBJ2-1, the V gene TRBV20-1; D is unclear. Germline V gene data show CDR1 as DFQATT and CDR2 as SNEGSKA (reference sequence). The CDR3 consists of 11 residues. The CDR3 DNA sequence: TGCAGTGCTGGAGACTACAATGAGCAGTTCTTC. It yields the protein CSAGDYNEQFF.

In its sample, this clonotype was seen a few times. The V and J genes are TRBV7-9 and TRBJ1-2, with D possibly TRBD1 on 6 matching bases. V was pared by 5 bases and J by 7 bases, with 20 bases between. This CDR3 is built from 15 residues. Germline V gene lookup returns CDR1 SEHNR and CDR2 FQNEAQ (reference sequence). The CDR3 reads CASSLSGAGQGGYTF. CDR3 sequence (DNA): TGTGCCAGCAGCCTGTCAGGGGCGGGGCAAGGTGGCTACACCTTC.

On this clonotype: Relative to the germline gene, one junction end is altered; a read error may explain this. This chain links TRBV7-4 with TRBJ2-2; D is perhaps TRBD1 (7 bases). Germline loops: CDR1 SGHVT, CDR2 SQSDAQ. The CDR3 is 17 residues long. The CDR3 DNA is TGTGCCAGCAGCCCGGCGGGACTCGTCAGGGGGACCGGAGAGCTGTTTTTT. Translation: CASSPAGLVRGTGELFF.

The chain couples TRBV7-8 to TRBJ2-1, with a weak D call TRBD2 (5 bases). The length of the CDR3 is 14 residues. Germline CDR1 SGHVS, CDR2 FQNEAQ. Trimming removed 9 bases at V and 3 bases at J, with 15 bases between. CDR3 sequence reads: CASTNFRGYNEQFF. The CDR3, as DNA: TGTGCCAGTACTAACTTTCGGGGCTACAATGAGCAGTTCTTC.